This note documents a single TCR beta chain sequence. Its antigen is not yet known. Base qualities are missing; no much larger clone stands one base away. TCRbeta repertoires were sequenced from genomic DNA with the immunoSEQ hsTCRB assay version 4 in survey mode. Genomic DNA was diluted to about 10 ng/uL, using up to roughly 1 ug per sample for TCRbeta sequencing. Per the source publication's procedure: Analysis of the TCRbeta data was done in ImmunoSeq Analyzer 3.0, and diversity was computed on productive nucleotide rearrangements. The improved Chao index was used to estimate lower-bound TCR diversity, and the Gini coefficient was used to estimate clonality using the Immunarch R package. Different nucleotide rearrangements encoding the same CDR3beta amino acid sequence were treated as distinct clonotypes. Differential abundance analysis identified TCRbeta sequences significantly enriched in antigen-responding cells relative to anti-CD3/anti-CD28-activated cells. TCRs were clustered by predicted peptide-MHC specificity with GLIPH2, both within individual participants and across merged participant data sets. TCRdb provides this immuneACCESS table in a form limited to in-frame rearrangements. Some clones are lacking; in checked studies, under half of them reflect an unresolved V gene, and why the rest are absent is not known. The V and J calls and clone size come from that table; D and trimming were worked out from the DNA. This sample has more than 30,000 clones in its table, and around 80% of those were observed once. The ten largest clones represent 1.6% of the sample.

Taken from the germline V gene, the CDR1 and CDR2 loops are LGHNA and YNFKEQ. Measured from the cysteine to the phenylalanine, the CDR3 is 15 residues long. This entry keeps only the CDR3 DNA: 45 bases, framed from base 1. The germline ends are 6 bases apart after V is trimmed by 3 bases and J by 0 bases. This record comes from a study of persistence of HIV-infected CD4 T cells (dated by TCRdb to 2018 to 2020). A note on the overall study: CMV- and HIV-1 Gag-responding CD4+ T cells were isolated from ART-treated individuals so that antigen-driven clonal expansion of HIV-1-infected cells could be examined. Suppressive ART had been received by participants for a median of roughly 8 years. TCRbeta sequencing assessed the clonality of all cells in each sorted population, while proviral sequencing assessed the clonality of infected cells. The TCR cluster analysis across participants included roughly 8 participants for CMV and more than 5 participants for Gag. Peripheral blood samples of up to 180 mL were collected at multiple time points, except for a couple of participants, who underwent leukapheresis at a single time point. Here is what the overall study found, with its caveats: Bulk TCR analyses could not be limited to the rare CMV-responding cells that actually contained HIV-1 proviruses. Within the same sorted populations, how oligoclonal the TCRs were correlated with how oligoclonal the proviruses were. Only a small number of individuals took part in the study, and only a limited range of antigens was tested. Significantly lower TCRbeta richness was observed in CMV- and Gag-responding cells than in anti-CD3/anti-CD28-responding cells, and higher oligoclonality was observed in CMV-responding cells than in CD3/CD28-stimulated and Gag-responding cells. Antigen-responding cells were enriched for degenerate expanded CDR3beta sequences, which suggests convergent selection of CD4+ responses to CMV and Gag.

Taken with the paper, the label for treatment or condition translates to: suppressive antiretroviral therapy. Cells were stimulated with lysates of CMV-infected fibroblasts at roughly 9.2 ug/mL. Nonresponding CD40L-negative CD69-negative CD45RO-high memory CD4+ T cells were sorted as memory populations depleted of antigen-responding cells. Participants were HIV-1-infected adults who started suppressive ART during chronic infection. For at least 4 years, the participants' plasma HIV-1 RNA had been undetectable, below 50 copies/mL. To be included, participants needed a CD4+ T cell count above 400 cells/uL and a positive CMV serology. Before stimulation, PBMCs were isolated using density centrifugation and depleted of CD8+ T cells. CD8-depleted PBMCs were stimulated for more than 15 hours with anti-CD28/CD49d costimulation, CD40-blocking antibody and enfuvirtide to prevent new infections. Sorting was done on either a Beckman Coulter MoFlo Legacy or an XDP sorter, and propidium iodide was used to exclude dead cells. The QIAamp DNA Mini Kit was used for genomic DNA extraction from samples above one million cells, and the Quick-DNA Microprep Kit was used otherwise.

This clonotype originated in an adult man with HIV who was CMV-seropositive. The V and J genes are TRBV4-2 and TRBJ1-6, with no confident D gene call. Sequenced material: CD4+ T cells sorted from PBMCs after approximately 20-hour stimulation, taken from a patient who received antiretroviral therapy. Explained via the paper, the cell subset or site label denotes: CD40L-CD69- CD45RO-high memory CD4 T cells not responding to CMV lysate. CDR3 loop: CASSQASSYNSPLHF. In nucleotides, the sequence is TGTGCCAGCAGCCAGGCCAGCTCCTATAATTCACCCCTCCACTTT.